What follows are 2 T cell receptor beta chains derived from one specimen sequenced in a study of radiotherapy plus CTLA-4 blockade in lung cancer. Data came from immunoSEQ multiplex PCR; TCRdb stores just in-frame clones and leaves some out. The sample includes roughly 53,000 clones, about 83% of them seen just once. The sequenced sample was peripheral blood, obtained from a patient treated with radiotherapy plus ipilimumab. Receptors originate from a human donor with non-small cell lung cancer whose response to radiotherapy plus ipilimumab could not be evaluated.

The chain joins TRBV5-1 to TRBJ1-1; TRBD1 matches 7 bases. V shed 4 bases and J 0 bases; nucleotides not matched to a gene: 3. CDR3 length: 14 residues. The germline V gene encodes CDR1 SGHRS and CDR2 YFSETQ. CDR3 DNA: TGCGCCAGCAGCCAGGGACAGATGAACACTGAAGCTTTCTTT. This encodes CASSQGQMNTEAFF.

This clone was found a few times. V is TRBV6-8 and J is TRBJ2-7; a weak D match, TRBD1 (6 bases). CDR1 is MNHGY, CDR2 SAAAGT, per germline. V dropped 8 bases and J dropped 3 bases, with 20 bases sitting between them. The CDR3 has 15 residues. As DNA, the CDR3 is TGTGCCAGCCTTGATACGACAGGATCTAACTACGAGCAGTACTTC. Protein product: CASLDTTGSNYEQYF.